This T cell receptor (beta chain) was found in a study of cytotoxic CD8 clonotypes in ibrutinib-treated CLL. Whole-study context: Response was recorded as partial in 24 patients and complete in 2; at median about 6 years, approximately 14 remained remitted and approximately twelve had progressed. Points from the study as a whole: Clonality was higher at baseline than in age-matched healthy donors and tracked circulating CD8+ T-cell counts.

As for this clone: The antigen remains undetermined.

Produced via immunoSEQ multiplex PCR; TCRdb's table is partial and in-frame only. Of roughly 330,000 clones detected, 67% appear once; the ten largest clones hold about 5.9%. Here the sequenced sample was PBMCs, taken after 36 months of ibrutinib treatment. This receptor was taken from a human donor with chronic lymphocytic leukemia.

The CDR3 bases are TGCGCCAGCAGCCCAAGGCCCGGGGCGAACACTGAAGCTTTCTTT. Translated: CASSPRPGANTEAFF. The V call is TRBV4-1, the J call TRBJ1-1, with D tentatively TRBD1 (5 bases). Germline CDR1 and CDR2: MGHRA and YSYEKL. Trimming cost V 4 bases and J 1 base, with 13 bases left between them. The CDR3 runs to 15 residues.